What follows are 21 T cell receptor beta chains derived from one specimen sequenced in a study of blood T cells in healthy people across ages. Primers used in a second PCR of roughly 6 to 11 cycles were a sample-barcoded 5' primer and a J-beta primer mix. TCRdb reanalysed the 5' RACE reads using MiXCR and keeps one entry per CDR3 protein. This sample carries about 780,000 distinct CDR3 sequences, under 80% of them seen once, and the ten largest clones take 25% to 35%. The sequencing sample was made of blood. These receptors were collected from a man younger than 40 in good health.

The chain couples TRBV15 to TRBJ1-6; D is unclear. Trimming shortened V by 1 base and J by 5 bases, and 9 bases separated the two germline ends. The CDR3 runs 15 residues. CDR1 and CDR2 (germline): LNHNV, YYDKDF (reference sequence). The CDR3 DNA is TGTGCCACCAGCAGAGGGGCCGCCGATAATTCACCCCTCCACTTT. This codes for CATSRGAADNSPLHF.

This chain connects TRBV7-2 to TRBJ1-4; D ambiguous. The V and J ends lost 3 bases and 6 bases respectively, with 14 bases between them. CDR1 SGHTA and CDR2 FQGNSA come from the germline V gene. This CDR3 has 15 amino acids. This CDR3 reads CASSLSTSGHEKLFF. CDR3 nucleotides: TGTGCCAGCAGCTTGTCCACGTCAGGACATGAAAAACTGTTTTTT.

The chain carries TRBV7-2 and TRBJ2-7; 9 nucleotides align to TRBD2. The length of the CDR3 is 15 residues. After removal of 2 bases from V and 7 bases from J, the junction contained 9 bases not matched to a gene. CDR1 SGHTA and CDR2 FQGNSA come from the germline V gene. The CDR3 loop reads CASSLMAGGPGEQYF. The CDR3 DNA is TGTGCCAGCAGCTTAATGGCGGGGGGGCCGGGTGAGCAGTACTTC. Based on the CDR3 plus reference TRBV7-2 and TRBJ2-7, the full variable domain is GAGVSQSPSNKVTEKGKDVELRCDPISGHTALYWYRQSLGQGLEFLIYFQGNSAPDKSGLPSDRFSAERTGGSVSTLTIQRTQQEDSAVYLCASSLMAGGPGEQYFGPGTRLTVT.

V usage is TRBV7-3 and J usage is TRBJ2-3; TRBD2 matches 10 bases. The CDR3 is made up of 15 amino acids. Looked up from germline, CDR1 is SGHTA and CDR2 is FQGTGA. Losses at the gene ends were 5 bases for V and 4 bases for J; bases not matched to a gene: 6. CDR3 nucleotides: TGTGCCAGCAGCCCAGCGGGGGGGCTCGCAGATACGCAGTATTTT. This gives the protein CASSPAGGLADTQYF.

The CDR3 protein is CASSQDPSLGANVLTF. DNA for the CDR3: TGCGCCAGCAGCCAAGATCCCAGTTTAGGGGCCAACGTCCTGACTTTC. This rearrangement joins TRBV4-3 to TRBJ2-6; no clear D. Trimming removed 0 bases from V and 4 bases from J, with 10 bases in between. The CDR3 consists of 16 residues. Germline CDR1 reads LGHNA; CDR2 reads YSLEER.

V is TRBV6-2 or TRBV6-3 and J is TRBJ1-4; D call uncertain. V lost 10 bases, J lost 6 bases, and 15 bases lay in between. Per germline, CDR1 MNHEY and CDR2 SVGEGT. This CDR3 region has 13 residues. The CDR3 region has the DNA TGTGCCATCCGGGCCCCCGGCGATGAAAAACTGTTTTTT. Translating it yields CAIRAPGDEKLFF.

The chain links TRBV4-3 to TRBJ2-1; D call uncertain. From germline, CDR1 is LGHNA and CDR2 YSLEER. This CDR3 is 17 amino acids long. The V gene lost 4 bases and the J gene lost 2 bases, with 18 bases spanning the gap. CDR3 nucleotide sequence: TGCGCCAGCAGCCCGCTCCCCGAGGAGCGTACCTACAATGAGCAGTTCTTC. It yields the protein CASSPLPEERTYNEQFF.

This chain joins TRBV7-2 and TRBJ2-4; tentatively, D is TRBD2 (5 bases). Germline loops: CDR1 SGHTA, CDR2 FQGNSA. The CDR3 runs to 11 residues. The germline V and J ends were trimmed by 7 bases and 10 bases, with 11 bases remaining between them. The CDR3 sequence is CASTPGWIQYF. CDR3 sequence (DNA): TGTGCCAGCACTCCGGGGTGGATTCAGTACTTC.

The chain couples TRBV25-1 to TRBJ2-7, with D perhaps matching TRBD1 (6 bases). V was pared by 6 bases and J by 6 bases, with 15 bases between. This CDR3 comprises 13 residues. CDR1 and CDR2 (germline): MGHDK, SYGVNS. The CDR3 loop reads CASSQGIRAEQYF. DNA for the CDR3: TGTGCCAGCAGCCAGGGGATTCGGGCCGAGCAGTACTTC.

V and J are TRBV4-3 and TRBJ2-2; no clear D. Germline V lookup: CDR1 LGHNA, CDR2 YSLEER. V shed 2 bases and J shed 5 bases, with 9 bases lying between them. There are 14 residues in the CDR3. Written as DNA, the CDR3 is TGCGCCAGCAGCCAATCGATCATTACCGGGGAGCTGTTTTTT. Residues: CASSQSIITGELFF.

The chain has TRBV5-5 and TRBJ1-4; D is ambiguous. CDR3 length: 13 residues. With 0 bases removed from V and 8 bases from J, the gap between germline ends came to 8 bases. Germline-derived CDR1 and CDR2 are SGHKS and YYEKEE (reference sequence). The DNA for the CDR3 is TGTGCCAGCAGCTTGGCGCCGAGGGAAAAACTGTTTTTT. This translates into CASSLAPREKLFF.

This chain uses TRBV6-2 or TRBV6-3 with TRBJ2-1; no clear D gene. CDR1 MNHEY and CDR2 SVGEGT come from the germline V gene. The V and J ends lost 0 bases and 4 bases respectively, with 7 bases between them. CDR3 size: 14 residues. Here the CDR3 DNA reads TGTGCCAGCAGTTACTCGTTTCAATACAATGAGCAGTTCTTC. It translates to CASSYSFQYNEQFF.

Many counts were recorded for this clonotype. The gene calls are TRBV12-3 or TRBV12-4 and TRBJ2-1; 9 bases match TRBD1. The CDR3 consists of 16 residues. V lost 7 bases, J lost 4 bases, and 11 bases stayed unmatched. The CDR3 spells CASIRENRGRYNEQFF. DNA for the CDR3: TGTGCCAGCATCCGAGAAAACAGGGGGCGGTACAATGAGCAGTTCTTC.

V gene TRBV6-2 or TRBV6-3 combines with J gene TRBJ2-4; 13 bases are a match to TRBD2. V gave up 5 bases and J gave up 13 bases; unmatched junction bases: 29. Germline values: CDR1 MNHEY, CDR2 SVGEGT. This CDR3 contains 21 residues. CDR3 in amino acids: CASSRIDLGLAGRSRVDEQYF. The CDR3, as DNA: TGTGCCAGCAGTCGGATAGACTTGGGACTAGCGGGGAGATCCAGGGTGGATGAGCAGTACTTC.

V gene TRBV7-2 combines with J gene TRBJ1-2; tentatively, D is TRBD1 (5 bases). V gave up 8 bases and J gave up 7 bases, with 14 bases separating them. The CDR3 totals 12 residues. Germline values: CDR1 SGHTA, CDR2 FQGNSA. The CDR3 region is CASAPPGFGYTF. The CDR3, as DNA: TGTGCCAGCGCCCCACCAGGGTTTGGCTACACCTTC.

The chain recombines TRBV29-1 with TRBJ2-3; D remains ambiguous. Trimming removed 0 bases at V and 4 bases at J, with 8 bases between. Looked up from germline, CDR1 is SQVTM and CDR2 is ANQGSEA. This CDR3 has 13 residues. DNA of the CDR3: TGCAGCGTTGAAGATCTTAAAGCAGATACGCAGTATTTT. It is translated as CSVEDLKADTQYF.

The chain's CDR3 is CASSEPNYEQYF. Here the CDR3 DNA reads TGTGCCAGCAGTGAACCCAACTACGAGCAGTACTTC. The chain carries TRBV6-1 and TRBJ2-7; D is unresolved. Trimming removed 2 bases at V and 3 bases at J, with 5 bases between. Looked up from germline, CDR1 is MNHNS and CDR2 is SASEGT. The CDR3 is 12 residues long.

V usage is TRBV27 and J usage is TRBJ1-2; a possible D gene is TRBD1 (5 bases). The CDR3 length is 13 residues. Per the germline V gene, CDR1 is MNHEY and CDR2 is SMNVEV (reference sequence). Between the trimmed V and J ends, which lost 8 bases and 8 bases, there was a span of 18 bases. CDR3 DNA: TGTGCCAGCGTGGGGTACAGGAGCCAGGGCTACACCTTC. It specifies CASVGYRSQGYTF.

V gene TRBV6-1 combines with J gene TRBJ1-2; 11 bases agree with TRBD1. The trim removed 4 bases at V and 5 bases at J, leaving 6 bases unmatched. The CDR3 consists of 15 residues. Germline lookup yields CDR1 MNHNS and CDR2 SASEGT. CDR3 coding DNA: TGTGCCAGCAGTGGATCCGGGACAGGGGGTTATGGCTACACCTTC. This gives the protein CASSGSGTGGYGYTF.

This chain uses TRBV19 with TRBJ2-7; 8 bases match TRBD1. V dropped 3 bases and J dropped 0; count of bases not matched to a gene: 7. This CDR3 contains 16 residues. The germline V gene encodes CDR1 LNHDA and CDR2 SQIVND (reference sequence). The CDR3: CASSMMTGASSYEQYF. CDR3 nucleotides: TGTGCCAGTAGTATGATGACAGGGGCGAGCTCCTACGAGCAGTACTTC.

The rearrangement links TRBV29-1 to TRBJ2-7, with 7 bases fitting TRBD1. V lost 6 bases, J lost 2 bases, and 4 bases stayed unmatched. Germline V gene sequence: CDR1 SQVTM, CDR2 ANQGSEA. This CDR3 is built from 12 residues. The CDR3 region is CSVVGQAYEQYF. Here the CDR3 DNA reads TGCAGCGTCGTTGGACAGGCCTACGAGCAGTACTTC.